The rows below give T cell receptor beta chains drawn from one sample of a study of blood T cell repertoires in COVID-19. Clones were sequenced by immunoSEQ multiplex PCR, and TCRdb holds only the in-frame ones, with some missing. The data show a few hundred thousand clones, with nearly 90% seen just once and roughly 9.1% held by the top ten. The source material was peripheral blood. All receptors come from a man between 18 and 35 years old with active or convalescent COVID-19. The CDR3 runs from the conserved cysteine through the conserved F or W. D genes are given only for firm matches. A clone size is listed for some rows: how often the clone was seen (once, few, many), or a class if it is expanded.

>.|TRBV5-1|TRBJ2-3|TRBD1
CASSLSGGADTQYF
TGCGCCAGCAGCTTGTCAGGGGGCGCGGATACGCAGTATTTT
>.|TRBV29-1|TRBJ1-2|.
CSGTTGMKGKGYGYTF
TGCAGCGGTACGACGGGGATGAAAGGGAAGGGCTATGGCTACACCTTC
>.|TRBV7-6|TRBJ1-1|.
CASSNPYGQSMNTEAFF
TGTGCCAGCAGCAACCCCTATGGACAGAGCATGAACACTGAAGCTTTCTTT
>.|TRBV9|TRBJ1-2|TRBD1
CASSEGTAYGYTF
TGTGCCAGCAGTGAGGGGACAGCCTATGGCTACACCTTC
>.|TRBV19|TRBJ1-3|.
CASSIDLGNTIYF
TGTGCCAGTAGTATAGACCTCGGAAACACCATATATTTT
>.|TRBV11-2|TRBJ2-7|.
CASTSGTIYEQYF
TGTGCCAGCACCTCCGGGACAATCTACGAGCAGTACTTC
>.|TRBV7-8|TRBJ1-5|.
CASSRLSENNQPQHF
TGTGCCAGCAGCCGACTGAGTGAGAACAATCAGCCCCAGCATTTT
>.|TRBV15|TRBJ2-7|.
CATSRDLRPSLGYF
TGTGCCACCAGCAGAGATCTGCGGCCTTCACTCGGGTACTTC
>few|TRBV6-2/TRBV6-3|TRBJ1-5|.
CASSRDITQPQHF
TGTGCCAGCAGCCGGGACATTACTCAGCCCCAGCATTTT
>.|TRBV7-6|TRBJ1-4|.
CASSLAEQEKLFF
TGTGCCAGCAGCTTAGCGGAACAGGAAAAACTGTTTTTT
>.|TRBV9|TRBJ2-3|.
CASSVGSSTDTQYF
TGTGCCAGCAGCGTTGGCAGTAGCACAGATACGCAGTATTTT
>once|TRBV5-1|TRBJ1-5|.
CASSLTGDNQPQHF
TGCGCCAGCAGCTTGACAGGTGATAATCAGCCCCAGCATTTT
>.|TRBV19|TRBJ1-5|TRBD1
CASTGTGESNQPQHF
TGTGCCAGTACCGGGACAGGGGAAAGCAATCAGCCCCAGCATTTT
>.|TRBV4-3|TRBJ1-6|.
CASSQDPLRVGNSPLHF
TGCGCCAGCAGCCAAGATCCGCTCCGGGTTGGGAATTCACCCCTCCACTTT
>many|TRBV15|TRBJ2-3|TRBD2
CATSFGLAGGPSTDTQYF
TGTGCCACCAGCTTCGGACTAGCGGGGGGACCCTCCACAGATACGCAGTATTTT
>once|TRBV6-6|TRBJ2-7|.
CASRKQGWDSSYEQYF
TGTGCCAGCAGAAAACAGGGTTGGGATTCTTCCTACGAGCAGTACTTC
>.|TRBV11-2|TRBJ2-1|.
CASSLVGYSGLAEQFF
TGTGCCAGCAGCTTAGTCGGTTACTCGGGACTTGCTGAGCAGTTCTTC
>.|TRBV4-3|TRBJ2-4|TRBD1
CASSQILTGQAKNIQYF
TGCGCCAGCAGCCAAATCCTGACAGGGCAAGCCAAAAACATTCAGTACTTC
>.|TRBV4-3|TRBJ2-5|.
CASSQGLAGAETQYF
TGCGCCAGCAGCCAAGGGTTGGCGGGGGCGGAGACCCAGTACTTC
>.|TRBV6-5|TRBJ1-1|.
CASRTGENTEAFF
TGTGCCAGCAGGACAGGAGAGAACACTGAAGCTTTCTTT
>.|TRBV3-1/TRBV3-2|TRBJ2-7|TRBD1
CASSQGPGQGGEQYF
TGTGCCAGCAGCCAAGGTCCGGGACAGGGGGGCGAGCAGTACTTC
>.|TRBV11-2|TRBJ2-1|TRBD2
CASSRGLAGRGNEQFF
TGTGCCAGCAGCCGTGGACTAGCGGGGCGGGGGAATGAGCAGTTCTTC
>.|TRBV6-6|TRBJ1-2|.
CASSYSPMESNYGYTF
TGTGCCAGCAGTTATTCCCCCATGGAGTCGAACTATGGCTACACCTTC
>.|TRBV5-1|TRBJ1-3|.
CASSQLSGNTIYF
TGCGCCAGCTCCCAACTCTCTGGAAACACCATATATTTT
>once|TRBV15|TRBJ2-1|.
CATSRSLYNEQFF
TGTGCCACCAGCAGATCCTTATACAATGAGCAGTTCTTC
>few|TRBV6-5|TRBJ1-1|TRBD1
CASSYQGAGTEAFF
TGTGCCAGCAGTTACCAGGGGGCGGGCACTGAAGCTTTCTTT
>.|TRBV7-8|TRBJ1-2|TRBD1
CASSQNLQGSNYGYTF
TGTGCCAGCAGCCAAAACCTACAGGGGTCTAACTATGGCTACACCTTC
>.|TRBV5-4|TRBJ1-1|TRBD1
CASSSRRDRNTEAFF
TGTGCCAGCAGCTCACGCCGGGACAGGAACACTGAAGCTTTCTTT
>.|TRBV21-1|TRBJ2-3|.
CASRTVAGADTQYF
TGTGCCAGCAGAACGGTAGCGGGGGCAGATACGCAGTATTTT
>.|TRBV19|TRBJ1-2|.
CASSIARGPGGYGYTF
TGTGCCAGTAGTATAGCCCGGGGTCCCGGGGGCTATGGCTACACCTTC
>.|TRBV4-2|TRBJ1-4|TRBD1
CASSQDNFFRQGLTNEKLFF
TGTGCCAGCAGCCAAGATAACTTTTTTAGACAGGGATTAACTAATGAAAAACTGTTTTTT
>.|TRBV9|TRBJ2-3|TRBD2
CASSGTSGGSTDTQYF
TGTGCCAGCAGTGGGACTAGCGGGGGGAGCACAGATACGCAGTATTTT
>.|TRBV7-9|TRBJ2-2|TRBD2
CASSSPTSGDTGELFF
TGTGCCAGCAGCTCCCCGACTAGCGGGGACACCGGGGAGCTGTTTTTT
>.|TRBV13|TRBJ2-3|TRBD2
CASSVRLAGVTDTQYF
TGTGCCAGCAGCGTAAGACTAGCGGGGGTTACAGATACGCAGTATTTT
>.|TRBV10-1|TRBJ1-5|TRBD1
CASSDPTGTGPFSNQPQHF
TGCGCCAGCAGCGACCCAACCGGGACAGGGCCTTTTAGCAATCAGCCCCAGCATTTT
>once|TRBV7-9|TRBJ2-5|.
CASSLVVGVIETQYF
TGTGCCAGCAGCTTAGTCGTCGGGGTGATTGAGACCCAGTACTTC
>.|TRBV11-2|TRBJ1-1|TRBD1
CASSPAGTGVVAFF
TGTGCCAGCAGCCCAGCCGGGACAGGGGTGGTAGCTTTCTTT
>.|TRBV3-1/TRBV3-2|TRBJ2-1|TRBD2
CASSQHPGTTGSDEQFF
TGTGCCAGCAGCCAACATCCCGGGACTACAGGTAGCGATGAGCAGTTCTTC
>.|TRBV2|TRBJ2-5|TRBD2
CASTQGLAGGQETQYF
TGTGCCAGCACCCAGGGACTAGCGGGGGGCCAAGAGACCCAGTACTTC
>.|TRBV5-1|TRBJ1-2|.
CASSLYRGVYGYTF
TGCGCCAGCAGCTTGTATCGGGGGGTCTATGGCTACACCTTC
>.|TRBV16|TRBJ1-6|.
CASSQTGFRDSPLHF
TGTGCCAGCAGCCAAACAGGGTTTAGGGATTCACCCCTCCACTTT
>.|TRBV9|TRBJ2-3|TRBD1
CASSEETGNTDTQYF
TGTGCCAGCAGCGAGGAGACAGGGAACACAGATACGCAGTATTTT
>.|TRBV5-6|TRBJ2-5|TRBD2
CASSLAGAWETQYF
TGTGCCAGCAGTTTAGCGGGGGCGTGGGAGACCCAGTACTTC
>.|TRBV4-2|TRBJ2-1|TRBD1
CASSQDQKTGVYNEQFF
TGTGCCAGCAGCCAAGATCAAAAGACAGGGGTTTACAATGAGCAGTTCTTC
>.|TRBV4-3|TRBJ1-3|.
CASSQGPDGNTIYF
TGCGCCAGCAGCCAGGGGCCGGACGGAAACACCATATATTTT